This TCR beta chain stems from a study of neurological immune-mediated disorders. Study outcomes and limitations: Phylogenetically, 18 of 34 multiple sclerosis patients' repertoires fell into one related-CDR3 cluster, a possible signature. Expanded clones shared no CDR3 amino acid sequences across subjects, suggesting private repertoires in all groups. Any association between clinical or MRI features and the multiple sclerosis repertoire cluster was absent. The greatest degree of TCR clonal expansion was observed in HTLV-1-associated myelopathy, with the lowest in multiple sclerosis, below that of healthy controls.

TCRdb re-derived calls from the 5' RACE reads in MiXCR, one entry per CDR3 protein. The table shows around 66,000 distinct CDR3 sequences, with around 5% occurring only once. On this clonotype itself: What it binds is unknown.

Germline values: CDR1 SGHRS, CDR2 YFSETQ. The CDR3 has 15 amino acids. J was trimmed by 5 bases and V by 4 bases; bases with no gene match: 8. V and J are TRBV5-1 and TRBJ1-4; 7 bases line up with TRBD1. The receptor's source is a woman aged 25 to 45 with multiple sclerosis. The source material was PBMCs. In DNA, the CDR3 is TGCGCCAGCAGCGGATGGGACAGTACAAATGAAAAACTGTTTTTT. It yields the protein CASSGWDSTNEKLFF.